Sequencing of this T cell receptor (beta chain) was carried out in a study of T cells in Graves' hyperthyroidism and ophthalmopathy. This CDR3 comprises 13 residues. CDR1 is SQVTM, CDR2 ANQGSEA, per germline. The V and J ends lost 5 bases and 4 bases respectively, with 14 bases between them. This clonotype was found a few times. Researchers amplified the TCR beta CDR3 regions from RNA transcripts. The study used the HTBI primer set for a first-round RT-PCR of the TCR CDR3. TCRdb reprocessed the multiplex PCR reads via MiXCR and lists one record per CDR3 protein. The sample shows roughly 530,000 distinct CDR3 sequences, roughly 15% of them seen only once.

The gene calls are TRBV29-1 and TRBJ1-1, with D possibly matching TRBD1 (6 bases). This sequence was found in a woman under 30 with Graves' ophthalmopathy. Sequencing used blood. The CDR3 reads CSVIRQGSTEAFF. Written as DNA, the CDR3 is TGCAGCGTTATTCGGCAGGGGAGCACTGAAGCTTTCTTT. Looking up the rest from reference TRBV29-1 and TRBJ1-1 gives the full variable domain: SAVISQKPSRDICQRGTSLTIQCQVDSQVTMMFWYRQQPGQSLTLIATANQGSEATYESGFVIDKFPISRPNLTFSTLTVSNMSPEDSSIYLCSVIRQGSTEAFFGQGTRLTVV.